What follows is one TCR beta chain and its context. No antigen is known for it. This CDR3 has 15 amino acids. The germline V gene encodes CDR1 GTSNPN and CDR2 SVGIG (reference sequence). Trimming shortened V by 0 bases and J by 4 bases, and 14 bases separated the two germline ends. The data stem from a study of response to subunit inactivated influenza vaccine. Points from the study as a whole: Seasonal influenza vaccination, on each occasion, was suggested by the authors to recruit few new T cells.

TCRdb reprocessed the RT-PCR reads with MiXCR, giving one entry per CDR3 protein. Of some 520,000 distinct CDR3 sequences listed, approximately 16% were seen once; the top ten hold over 2.5%. This rearrangement joins TRBV30 to TRBJ2-3; D may match TRBD1 or TRBD2 (6 bases each). The sample was CD4+ T cells sorted from PBMCs, taken around 2 years after vaccination. The source of this sequence is a man aged 50 to 69 who received an inactivated influenza vaccine. The CDR3 loop is CAWSVLAQGADTQYF. CDR3 nucleotide sequence: TGTGCCTGGAGTGTACTAGCACAGGGAGCAGATACGCAGTATTTT.